The 22 T cell receptor beta chains reported below all come from one sample, sequenced in a study of T cell changes during pregnancy in multiple sclerosis. Using immunoSEQ multiplex PCR, the repertoire was profiled, and TCRdb retains in-frame clones only, with some absent. This sample has roughly 45,000 clones, with 88% found just once. The specimen comprised CD4+ T cells from peripheral blood mononuclear cells, sampled in the second trimester of pregnancy. These receptors were collected from a female donor with multiple sclerosis, enrolled in a pregnancy study.

V and J are TRBV5-1 and TRBJ2-3, with D possibly being TRBD1 (5 bases). The CDR3 runs to 14 residues. Germline CDR1 and CDR2: SGHRS and YFSETQ. The V gene lost 7 bases and the J gene lost 0 bases, with 12 bases spanning the gap. This CDR3 reads CASYQGLSTDTQYF. As DNA, the CDR3 is TGCGCCAGCTACCAGGGTCTTAGCACAGATACGCAGTATTTT.

The V and J genes are TRBV15 and TRBJ2-5, with TRBD1 as a possible D gene (5 bases). Trimming removed 3 bases at V and 2 bases at J, with 16 bases between. This CDR3 spans 16 amino acids. CDR1 is LNHNV and CDR2 is YYDKDF in the germline V gene (reference sequence). CDR3 in amino acids: CATSSRKDSLQETQYF. In DNA form, the CDR3 reads TGTGCCACCAGCAGTAGAAAAGACAGTTTACAAGAGACCCAGTACTTC.

V usage is TRBV30 and J usage is TRBJ2-3; possibly TRBD1 for D (5 bases). The germline V gene has CDR1 GTSNPN and CDR2 SVGIG (reference sequence). V was shortened by 8 bases and J by 4 bases, with 13 bases between the two germline ends. The CDR3 covers 12 residues. This chain's CDR3 is CAVKGPADTQYF. The CDR3 DNA reads TGTGCCGTGAAGGGGCCCGCAGATACGCAGTATTTT.

This chain links TRBV7-6 with TRBJ2-5; 8 nucleotides match TRBD1. With 0 bases clipped from V and 5 bases from J, the junction kept 5 bases outside the gene matches. This CDR3 spans 15 amino acids. Germline V gives CDR1 SGHVS, CDR2 FNYEAQ. Here the CDR3 DNA reads TGTGCCAGCAGCTTAGCCGGACAGGGCTGGGAGACCCAGTACTTC. Its translation: CASSLAGQGWETQYF.

The rearrangement joins TRBV19 to TRBJ1-2, with a weak D call TRBD1 (5 bases). Between the trimmed V and J ends, which lost 5 bases and 5 bases, there was a span of 9 bases. Germline loops: CDR1 LNHDA, CDR2 SQIVND (reference sequence). The CDR3 sequence is 12 residues long. The CDR3 DNA sequence: TGTGCCAGTAGTCCGGGGGGGTATGGCTACACCTTC. The encoded protein is CASSPGGYGYTF.

The CDR3 loop reads CASSQFDSRLSGNTIYF. Here the CDR3 DNA reads TGCGCCAGCAGTCAGTTTGACAGTCGCCTCTCTGGAAACACCATATATTTT. V gene TRBV23-1 combines with J gene TRBJ1-3, with D possibly TRBD1 on 5 matching bases. TRBV23-1 is annotated as an ORF whose role is uncertain. The CDR3 is 17 residues long. V was clipped by 3 bases and J by 0 bases, with 15 bases between them.

The chain carries TRBV5-8 and TRBJ1-1; the match to TRBD1 covers 11 bases. From germline, CDR1 is SGHTS and CDR2 YDEGEE. This CDR3 is built from 15 residues. V gave up 4 bases and J gave up 4 bases; unmatched junction bases: 6. The CDR3 spells CASSLGQGAGTEAFF. The CDR3 nucleotides read TGTGCCAGCAGCCTTGGACAGGGGGCAGGCACTGAAGCTTTCTTT.

This clone was seen only once. Additional DNA sequences in this sample encode the identical CDR3. The chain recombines TRBV19 with TRBJ2-3, with D perhaps TRBD2 (5 bases). V was cut by 1 base and J by 0 bases, with 5 bases left in between. This CDR3 spans 14 amino acids. Germline V gives CDR1 LNHDA, CDR2 SQIVND (reference sequence). The CDR3 DNA sequence: TGTGCCAGTAGTATAGGGACTAGCACAGATACGCAGTATTTT. Protein: CASSIGTSTDTQYF. Full variable domain (remainder filled in from reference TRBV19 and TRBJ2-3): DGGITQSPKYLFRKEGQNVTLSCEQNLNHDAMYWYRQDPGQGLRLIYYSQIVNDFQKGDIAEGYSVSREKKESFPLTVTSAQKNPTAFYLCASSIGTSTDTQYFGPGTRLTVL.

The chain is built from TRBV11-1 and TRBJ2-7; TRBD2 might be the D (6 bases). Germline values: CDR1 SGHAT, CDR2 FQDESV (reference sequence). V was shortened by 1 base and J by 2 bases, with 12 bases between the two germline ends. This CDR3 has 15 amino acids. The CDR3 DNA reads TGTGCCAGCAGCTTAGTTGGTAGCGGCGCCTACGAGCAGTACTTC. This codes for CASSLVGSGAYEQYF.

The chain is built from TRBV5-1 and TRBJ2-2; 13 nucleotides line up with TRBD2. Germline CDR1 is SGHRS and CDR2 is YFSETQ. The CDR3 consists of 16 residues. V lost 4 bases and J lost 5; bases outside the gene matches: 5. For the CDR3, the DNA is TGCGCCAGCAGCCACCGGACTAGCGGGGGAACCGGGGAGCTGTTTTTT. Its translation is CASSHRTSGGTGELFF.

The rearrangement uses TRBV29-1 and TRBJ2-5; D call uncertain. CDR3 length equals 14 residues. CDR1 is SQVTM and CDR2 is ANQGSEA in the germline V gene. The germline V and J ends were trimmed by 4 bases and 2 bases, with 14 bases remaining between them. DNA for the CDR3: TGCAGCGTTGGGAAATTCTCCAGGCAAGAGACCCAGTACTTC. It specifies CSVGKFSRQETQYF.

The chain has TRBV5-4 and TRBJ1-1, with a possible D match to TRBD1 (6 bases). Germline V gene sequence: CDR1 SGHNT, CDR2 YYREEE (reference sequence). V was cut by 4 bases and J by 5 bases, with 9 bases left in between. CDR3 length: 12 residues. CDR3 nucleotide sequence: TGTGCCAGCAGCGAACAGGGAACTGAAGCTTTCTTT. As protein: CASSEQGTEAFF. Using reference TRBV5-4 and TRBJ1-1 for the parts outside the CDR3, the full variable domain is ETGVTQSPTHLIKTRGQQVTLRCSSQSGHNTVSWYQQALGQGPQFIFQYYREEENGRGNFPPRFSGLQFPNYSSELNVNALELDDSALYLCASSEQGTEAFFGQGTRLTVV.

A word on this clone: The sample holds other DNA sequences that translate to the same CDR3. V and J are TRBV29-1 and TRBJ2-7; D may be TRBD2 (6 bases). Germline V gene sequence: CDR1 SQVTM, CDR2 ANQGSEA. CDR3 length: 11 residues. The V and J ends lost 2 bases and 4 bases respectively, with 6 bases between them. CDR3 in amino acids: CSVEREYEQYF. The DNA of the CDR3 is TGCAGCGTTGAACGGGAGTACGAGCAGTACTTC.

This clone was counted once. The chain carries TRBV18 and TRBJ1-3; D unresolved. This CDR3 has 15 residues. V gave up 2 bases and J gave up 2 bases, with 10 bases separating them. In germline, CDR1 is KGHSH, CDR2 LQKENI. The CDR3: CASSPSPGTGNTIYF. The CDR3 nucleotides are TGTGCCAGCTCACCATCCCCGGGGACTGGAAACACCATATATTTT.

The CDR3 region has the DNA TGTGCCAGCAGCCAAGATTACGCAGGGCTAGTAGGGGTAAATGAGCAGTTCTTC. Amino acids: CASSQDYAGLVGVNEQFF. V gene TRBV14 combines with J gene TRBJ2-1; possible D gene TRBD1, 5 bases. CDR1 and CDR2 (germline): SGHDN, FVKESK. V was trimmed by 0 bases and J by 7 bases, leaving 22 bases between them. The CDR3 is 18 amino acids.

This clone was found once. The V and J genes are TRBV9 and TRBJ1-1; weak D call: TRBD1 (5 bases). CDR3 size: 15 residues. The germline V gene has CDR1 SGDLS and CDR2 YYNGEE. With 0 bases removed from V and 2 bases from J, the gap between germline ends came to 11 bases. The CDR3 sequence: CASSVAQGRNTEAFF. The CDR3 bases are TGTGCCAGCAGCGTAGCGCAGGGTCGTAACACTGAAGCTTTCTTT.

This clone was seen more than once but under ten times. The CDR3 loop is CASSLEYRTDTQYF. Written as DNA, the CDR3 is TGTGCCAGCAGCTTGGAATACAGGACAGATACGCAGTATTTT. The chain links TRBV11-2 to TRBJ2-3; a possible D gene is TRBD1 (5 bases). This CDR3 has 14 amino acids. Trimming left V 3 bases short and J 3 bases short, with 10 bases between. Germline values: CDR1 SGHAT, CDR2 FQNNGV.

This sequence joins TRBV11-2 and TRBJ1-1; D remains ambiguous. This CDR3 is built from 12 residues. The V and J ends lost 3 bases and 1 base respectively, with 3 bases between them. Germline V gene data show CDR1 as SGHAT and CDR2 as FQNNGV. In DNA form, the CDR3 reads TGTGCCAGCAGCTTCGGGAACACTGAAGCTTTCTTT. This translates into CASSFGNTEAFF.

The chain uses TRBV6-1 and TRBJ2-7, with D perhaps TRBD2 (5 bases). The CDR3 consists of 12 residues. CDR1 and CDR2 (germline): MNHNS, SASEGT. Deletions cut 2 bases from V and 3 bases from J, with 5 bases between. The DNA of the CDR3 is TGTGCCAGCAGTGAACGGGGCTACGAGCAGTACTTC. Its protein is CASSERGYEQYF.

V gene TRBV4-2 combines with J gene TRBJ2-3, with TRBD2 matching 12 bases. V shed 4 bases, J shed 3 bases, and the junction held 5 bases outside the gene matches. The CDR3 has 16 amino acids. Germline CDR1 and CDR2: LGHNA and YNFKEQ. DNA of the CDR3: TGTGCCAGCAGCCGAGGACTAGCGGGACGGACAGATACGCAGTATTTT. Protein: CASSRGLAGRTDTQYF.

The chain has TRBV9 and TRBJ2-5, with no clear D. The germline V gene encodes CDR1 SGDLS and CDR2 YYNGEE. V was clipped by 6 bases and J by 4 bases, with 19 bases between them. CDR3 length: 15 residues. CDR3 protein: CASTLEDVVGETQYF. CDR3 DNA: TGTGCCAGCACCCTAGAGGATGTTGTGGGAGAGACCCAGTACTTC.

This clone was seen a single time. The chain is built from TRBV2 and TRBJ2-5; 11 bases line up with TRBD2. The germline V gene has CDR1 SNHLY and CDR2 FYNNEI. V lost 2 bases, J lost 5 bases, and 16 bases stayed unmatched. The CDR3 extends over 19 amino acids. CDR3 nucleotide sequence: TGTGCCAGCAGTGAATCGCTAGCGGGAGGATTTTTCCCCGCGGAGACCCAGTACTTC. It encodes CASSESLAGGFFPAETQYF.